This TCR beta chain was observed in a study of post-analysis software for immune sequencing data. Study conclusions and caveats: Elevated frequency relative to controls characterized roughly 5 TRBV segments in patients, TRBV5-6, TRBV5-1 and TRBV20-1 among them.

This clonotype was counted a few times. Its cognate antigen is unknown. TCR beta libraries were prepared from cDNA with unique molecular identifiers. cDNA molecules numbering about 470,000 came from approximately 0.91 to 9.4 million T cells. TCRdb redid the calling of the PCR reads with MiXCR, one entry per CDR3 protein. The table shows 700,000 to 900,000 distinct CDR3 sequences, with approximately 44% occurring only once. The germline V and J ends were trimmed by 4 bases and 5 bases, with 14 bases remaining between them. This CDR3 region has 13 residues. CDR1 is DFQATT, CDR2 SNEGSKA, per germline (reference sequence).

This chain uses TRBV20-1 with TRBJ1-2; no reliable D call. The specimen was blood. The TCR sequence derives from a girl aged 5 to 17 with multiple sclerosis. The CDR3, as DNA: TGCAGTGCTACCCCGGGAAACGAGTATGGCTACACCTTC. This gives the protein CSATPGNEYGYTF.